Included here is one T cell receptor beta chain sequence, with context. The CDR3 is 15 residues long. Germline V gene sequence: CDR1 MNHNS, CDR2 SASEGT. Losses at the gene ends were 2 bases for V and 4 bases for J; bases not matched to a gene: 3. This record comes from a study of cytomegalovirus exposure and HLA in healthy donors. Vbeta (60) and Jbeta (13) primers were used in the PCR. The table came from immunoSEQ multiplex PCR; TCRdb's copy has only in-frame clones and leaves some out. The sample carries about 130,000 clones, 70% to 85% recorded once. This receptor was identified in a boy younger than 18 in good health and CMV-seronegative. The sample was PBMCs. J is TRBJ2-7 and V is TRBV6-1; 12 bases align to TRBD1. Written as DNA, the CDR3 is TGTGCCAGCAGTGAACCGGGACAGGGGGCGTACGAGCAGTACTTC. Its translation: CASSEPGQGAYEQYF.